Each of the 10 T cell receptor beta chains below was sequenced from the same sample in a study of shared clonotypes between healthy human individuals. The data were produced by immunoSEQ multiplex PCR, yet TCRdb's version contains in-frame clones alone and is incomplete. The data show about a million clones, around 74% seen once. The sample taken for sequencing was memory CD4+ T cells sorted from blood. Subset described: CD45RA-negative fraction. These receptors originate from a man younger than 35 in good health.

V usage is TRBV7-3 and J usage is TRBJ1-6; TRBD1 aligns across 8 bases. V was clipped by 2 bases and J by 6 bases; unmatched bases: 6. CDR1 and CDR2 (germline): SGHTA, FQGTGA. The CDR3 covers 16 residues. Here the CDR3 DNA reads TGTGCCAGCAGCTTACAGGGGGCCCAGGGTAATTCACCCCTCCACTTT. Its translation: CASSLQGAQGNSPLHF.

The chain employs TRBV5-1 and TRBJ2-7; TRBD1 matches at 8 bases. Germline values: CDR1 SGHRS, CDR2 YFSETQ. This CDR3 spans 14 amino acids. Trimming removed 2 bases from V and 5 bases from J; junction bases left unmatched: 6. The CDR3 region is CASSFAGGFNEQYF. The CDR3 DNA is TGCGCCAGCAGCTTCGCAGGGGGCTTCAACGAGCAGTACTTC.

The chain links TRBV30 to TRBJ1-1; no clear D. The CDR3 spans 15 residues. Germline CDR1 is GTSNPN and CDR2 is SVGIG (reference sequence). Trimming cost V 4 bases and J 0 bases, with 15 bases left between them. The CDR3 coding sequence is TGTGCCTGGACAGTCGATCCCAGCATGAACACTGAAGCTTTCTTT. Its protein is CAWTVDPSMNTEAFF.

The rearrangement uses TRBV19 and TRBJ2-2; TRBD2 matches at 7 bases. The CDR3 is made up of 14 amino acids. Trimming took 5 bases from V and 8 from J; bases not matched to a gene: 8. Germline CDR1 reads LNHDA; CDR2 reads SQIVND (reference sequence). The CDR3 DNA reads TGTGCCAGTAGTCCGTACCGGGAGGCAGGGGAGCTGTTTTTT. It yields the protein CASSPYREAGELFF.

This chain's CDR3 is CASSQETSSGGGELFF. The CDR3 nucleotides are TGTGCCAGCAGCCAAGAGACCTCCTCAGGTGGGGGGGAGCTGTTTTTT. The chain carries TRBV4-2 and TRBJ2-2; no reliable D call. The CDR3 has 16 residues. Germline V gene data show CDR1 as LGHNA and CDR2 as YNFKEQ. The V end lost 0 bases, the J end lost 8 bases, and 16 bases lay between the germline ends.

In its sample, this clone was seen a few times. This chain connects TRBV5-4 to TRBJ2-7; 9 bases match TRBD2. The CDR3 contains 13 residues. V shed 6 bases, J shed 4 bases, and the junction held 5 bases outside the gene matches. CDR1 SGHNT and CDR2 YYREEE come from the germline V gene (reference sequence). As DNA, the CDR3 is TGTGCCAGCACCAAAGCGGGAGGATACGAGCAGTACTTC. Translating it yields CASTKAGGYEQYF.

This chain connects TRBV18 to TRBJ1-1; D is perhaps TRBD1 (5 bases). The V and J ends lost 8 bases and 7 bases respectively, with 23 bases between them. Germline V lookup: CDR1 KGHSH, CDR2 LQKENI. The CDR3 has 15 residues. CDR3 protein: CASTFSWASGGEAFF. Written as DNA, the CDR3 is TGTGCCAGCACCTTTTCCTGGGCCTCCGGGGGTGAAGCTTTCTTT.

The chain is built from TRBV5-6 and TRBJ2-5, with D possibly matching TRBD1 (6 bases). Between the trimmed V and J ends, which lost 3 bases and 3 bases, there was a span of 15 bases. In germline, CDR1 is SGHDT, CDR2 YYEEEE. The CDR3 runs to 15 residues. The CDR3, as DNA: TGTGCCAGCAGCTGGCGTACAGGGTCCAAAGAGACCCAGTACTTC. Translated, it gives CASSWRTGSKETQYF. Filled out from reference TRBV5-6 and TRBJ2-5, the complete variable domain reads DAGVTQSPTHLIKTRGQQVTLRCSPKSGHDTVSWYQQALGQGPQFIFQYYEEEERQRGNFPDRFSGHQFPNYSSELNVNALLLGDSALYLCASSWRTGSKETQYFGPGTRLLVL.

J is TRBJ2-2 and V is TRBV5-4, with 11 bases matching TRBD2. The germline V gene has CDR1 SGHNT and CDR2 YYREEE (reference sequence). J lost 6 bases, V lost 4 bases, and 5 bases had no gene match. The CDR3 has 15 amino acids. The DNA for the CDR3 is TGTGCCAGCAGCGCTAGCGGGGGGAAATCCGGGGAGCTGTTTTTT. Translated: CASSASGGKSGELFF.

Only a few counts were recorded for this clone. This chain joins TRBV2 and TRBJ1-6, with D tentatively TRBD1 (5 bases). Germline CDR1 is SNHLY and CDR2 is FYNNEI. The CDR3 is made up of 12 amino acids. V lost 9 bases and J 8 bases, leaving 11 bases between the germline ends. CDR3 sequence: CARRLGDSPLHF. CDR3 sequence (DNA): TGTGCCAGACGGCTAGGGGATTCACCCCTCCACTTT.